This T cell receptor beta chain was documented in a study of beta chain features in type 1 diabetes. Study-wide points: Junctions at VDJ sites from type 1 diabetes patients had fewer insertions and more deletions.

CDR3 length: 18 residues. CDR1 is SGDLS, CDR2 YYNGEE, per germline. J gave up 5 bases and V 3 bases, and 10 bases lay outside the gene matches. The investigators reverse transcribed all of the isolated RNA, so they sequenced expressed TCRB transcripts. Assay: immunoSEQ multiplex PCR; the TCRdb copy retains only in-frame clones and omits some. The sample holds 350,000 to 400,000 clones; less than 15% are singletons and the top ten take roughly 0.019%. This clone was detected only a few times. Its antigen is not known. The chain combines TRBV9 with TRBJ2-1; 14 bases are a match to TRBD2. Sequencing used naive CD4+ T cells from blood. This TCR derives from a woman under 30 in good health. The DNA of the CDR3 is TGTGCCAGCAGCGACGGACTAGCGGGAGGAACTTTGAACAATGAGCAGTTCTTC. Translating gives CASSDGLAGGTLNNEQFF.